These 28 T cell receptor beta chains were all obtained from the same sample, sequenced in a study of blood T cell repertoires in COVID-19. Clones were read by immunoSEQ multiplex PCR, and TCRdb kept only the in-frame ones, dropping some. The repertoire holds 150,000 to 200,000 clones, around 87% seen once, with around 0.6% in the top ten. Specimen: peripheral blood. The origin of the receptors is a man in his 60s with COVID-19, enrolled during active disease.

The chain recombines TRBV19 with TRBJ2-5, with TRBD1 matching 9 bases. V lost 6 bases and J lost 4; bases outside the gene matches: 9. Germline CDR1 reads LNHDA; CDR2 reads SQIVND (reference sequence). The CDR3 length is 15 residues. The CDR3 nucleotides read TGTGCCAGTAGGGAGTCCGGGACAGGGCCAGAGACCCAGTACTTC. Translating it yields CASRESGTGPETQYF.

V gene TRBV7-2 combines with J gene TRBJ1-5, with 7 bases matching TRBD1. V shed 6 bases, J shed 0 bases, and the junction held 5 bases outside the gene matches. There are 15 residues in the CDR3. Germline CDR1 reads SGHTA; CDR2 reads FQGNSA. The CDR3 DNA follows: TGTGCCAGCAGTCCACAGGGGACTAGCAATCAGCCCCAGCATTTT. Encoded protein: CASSPQGTSNQPQHF. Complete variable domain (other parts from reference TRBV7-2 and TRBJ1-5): GAGVSQSPSNKVTEKGKDVELRCDPISGHTALYWYRQSLGQGLEFLIYFQGNSAPDKSGLPSDRFSAERTGGSVSTLTIQRTQQEDSAVYLCASSPQGTSNQPQHFGDGTRLSIL.

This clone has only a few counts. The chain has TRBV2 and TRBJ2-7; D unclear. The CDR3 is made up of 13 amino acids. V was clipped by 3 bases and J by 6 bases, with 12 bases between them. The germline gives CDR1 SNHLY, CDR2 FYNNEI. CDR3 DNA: TGTGCCAGCAGTGATCTAGAGTCGGGCGAGCAGTACTTC. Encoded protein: CASSDLESGEQYF.

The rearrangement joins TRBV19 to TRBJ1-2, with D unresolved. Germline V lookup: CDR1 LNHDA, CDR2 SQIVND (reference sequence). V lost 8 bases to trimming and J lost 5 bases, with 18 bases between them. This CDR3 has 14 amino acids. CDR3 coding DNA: TGTGCCAGTGGACGGGCATTTACGGGGTATGGCTACACCTTC. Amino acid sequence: CASGRAFTGYGYTF.

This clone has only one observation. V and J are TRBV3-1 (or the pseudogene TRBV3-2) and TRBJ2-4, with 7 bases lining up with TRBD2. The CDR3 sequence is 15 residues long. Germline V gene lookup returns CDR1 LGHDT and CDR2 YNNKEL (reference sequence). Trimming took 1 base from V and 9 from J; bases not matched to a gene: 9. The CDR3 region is CASSQVAGDVSIQYF. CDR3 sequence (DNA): TGTGCCAGCAGCCAAGTGGCGGGAGACGTTTCCATTCAGTACTTC.

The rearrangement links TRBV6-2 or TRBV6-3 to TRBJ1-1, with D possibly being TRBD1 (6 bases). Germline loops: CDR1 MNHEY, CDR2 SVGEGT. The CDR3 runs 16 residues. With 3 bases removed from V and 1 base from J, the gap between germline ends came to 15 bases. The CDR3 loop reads CASSYGRGAANTEAFF. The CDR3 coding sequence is TGTGCCAGCAGTTATGGCAGGGGAGCTGCGAACACTGAAGCTTTCTTT.

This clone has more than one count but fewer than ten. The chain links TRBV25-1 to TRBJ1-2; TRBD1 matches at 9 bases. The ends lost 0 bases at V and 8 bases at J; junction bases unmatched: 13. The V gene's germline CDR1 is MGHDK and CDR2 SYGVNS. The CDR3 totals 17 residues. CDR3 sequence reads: CASSEYLSGQGRLGYTF. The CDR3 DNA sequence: TGTGCCAGCAGTGAATACCTTTCAGGACAGGGGAGGCTCGGCTACACCTTC.

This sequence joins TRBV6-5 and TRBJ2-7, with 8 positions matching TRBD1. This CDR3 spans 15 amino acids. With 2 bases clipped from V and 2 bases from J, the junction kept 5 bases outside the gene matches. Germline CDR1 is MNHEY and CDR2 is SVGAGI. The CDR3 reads CASSYANRGTYEQYF. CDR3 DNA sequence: TGTGCCAGCAGTTACGCAAACAGGGGGACCTACGAGCAGTACTTC.

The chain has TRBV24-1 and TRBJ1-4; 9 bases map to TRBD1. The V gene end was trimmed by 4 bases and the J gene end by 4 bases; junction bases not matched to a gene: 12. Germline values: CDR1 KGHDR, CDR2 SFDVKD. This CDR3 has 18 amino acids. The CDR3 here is CATSDPGQGVGINEKLFF. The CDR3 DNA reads TGTGCCACCAGTGACCCGGGACAGGGAGTTGGAATTAATGAAAAACTGTTTTTT.

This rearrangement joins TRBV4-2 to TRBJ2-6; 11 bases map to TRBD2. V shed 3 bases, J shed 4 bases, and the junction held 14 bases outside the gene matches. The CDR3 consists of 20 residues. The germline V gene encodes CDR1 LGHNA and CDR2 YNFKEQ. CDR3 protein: CASSQLAGGNVFSGANVLTF. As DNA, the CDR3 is TGTGCCAGCAGCCAGCTAGCGGGGGGTAACGTTTTCTCAGGGGCCAACGTCCTGACTTTC.

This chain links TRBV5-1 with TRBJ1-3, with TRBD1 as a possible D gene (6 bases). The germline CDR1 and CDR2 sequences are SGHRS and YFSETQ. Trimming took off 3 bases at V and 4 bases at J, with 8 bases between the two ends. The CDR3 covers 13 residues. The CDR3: CASSSGEGNTIYF. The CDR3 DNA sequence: TGCGCCAGCAGCTCAGGGGAGGGAAACACCATATATTTT.

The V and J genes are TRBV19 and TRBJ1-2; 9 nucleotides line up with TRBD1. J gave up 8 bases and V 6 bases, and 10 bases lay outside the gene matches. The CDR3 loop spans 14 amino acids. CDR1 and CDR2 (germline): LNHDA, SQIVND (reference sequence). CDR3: CASRIPGQGGGYTF. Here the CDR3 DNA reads TGTGCCAGTAGGATACCGGGACAGGGAGGCGGCTACACCTTC.

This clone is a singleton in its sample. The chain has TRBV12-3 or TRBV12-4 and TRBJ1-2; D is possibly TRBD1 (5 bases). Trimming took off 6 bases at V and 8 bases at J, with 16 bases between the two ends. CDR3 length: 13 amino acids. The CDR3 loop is CASSPRGTEGYTF. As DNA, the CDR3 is TGTGCCAGCAGCCCCCGGGGGACGGAGGGCTACACCTTC.

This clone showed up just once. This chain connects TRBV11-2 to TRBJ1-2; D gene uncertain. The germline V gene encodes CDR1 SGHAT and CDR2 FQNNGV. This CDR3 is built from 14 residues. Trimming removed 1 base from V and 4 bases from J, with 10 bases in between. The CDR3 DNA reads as TGTGCCAGCAGCTTAGTTCCGGAGTTCTATGGCTACACCTTC. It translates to CASSLVPEFYGYTF.

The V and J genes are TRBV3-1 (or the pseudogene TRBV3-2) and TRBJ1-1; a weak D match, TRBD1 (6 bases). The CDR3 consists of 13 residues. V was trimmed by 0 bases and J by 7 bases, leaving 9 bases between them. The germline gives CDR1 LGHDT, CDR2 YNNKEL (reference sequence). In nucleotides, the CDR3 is TGTGCCAGCAGCCAAGACAGGGGTAATGAAGCTTTCTTT. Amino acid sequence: CASSQDRGNEAFF.

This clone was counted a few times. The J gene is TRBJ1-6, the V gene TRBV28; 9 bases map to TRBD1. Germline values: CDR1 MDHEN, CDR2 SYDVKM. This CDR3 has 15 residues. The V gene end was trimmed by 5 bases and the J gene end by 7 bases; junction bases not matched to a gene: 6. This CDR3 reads CASSERDRVNSPLHF. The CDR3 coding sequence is TGTGCCAGCAGTGAAAGGGACAGGGTAAATTCACCCCTCCACTTT. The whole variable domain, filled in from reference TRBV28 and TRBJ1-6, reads DVKVTQSSRYLVKRTGEKVFLECVQDMDHENMFWYRQDPGLGLRLIYFSYDVKMKEKGDIPEGYSVSREKKERFSLILESASTNQTSMYLCASSERDRVNSPLHFGNGTRLTVT.

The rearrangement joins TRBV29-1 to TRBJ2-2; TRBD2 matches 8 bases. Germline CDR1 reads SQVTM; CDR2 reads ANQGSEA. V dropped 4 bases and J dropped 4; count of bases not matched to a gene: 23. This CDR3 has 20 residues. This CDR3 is CSVAALGLAGTARFTGELFF. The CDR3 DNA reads TGCAGCGTTGCCGCTTTAGGCCTAGCGGGTACCGCTAGATTCACCGGGGAGCTGTTTTTT.

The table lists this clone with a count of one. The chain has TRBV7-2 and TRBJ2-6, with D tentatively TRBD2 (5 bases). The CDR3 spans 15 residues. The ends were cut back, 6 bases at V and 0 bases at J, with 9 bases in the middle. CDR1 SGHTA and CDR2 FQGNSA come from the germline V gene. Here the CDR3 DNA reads TGTGCCAGCAGATTCGGAGGCTCTGGGGCCAACGTCCTGACTTTC. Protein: CASRFGGSGANVLTF. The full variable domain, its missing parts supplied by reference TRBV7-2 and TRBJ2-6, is GAGVSQSPSNKVTEKGKDVELRCDPISGHTALYWYRQSLGQGLEFLIYFQGNSAPDKSGLPSDRFSAERTGGSVSTLTIQRTQQEDSAVYLCASRFGGSGANVLTFGAGSRLTVL.

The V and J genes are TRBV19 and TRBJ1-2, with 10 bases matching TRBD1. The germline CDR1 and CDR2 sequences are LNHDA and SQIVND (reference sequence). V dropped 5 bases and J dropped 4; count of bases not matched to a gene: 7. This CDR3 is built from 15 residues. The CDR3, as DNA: TGTGCCAGTAGTGCCGGGACAGGGGAGGTCTATGGCTACACCTTC. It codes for CASSAGTGEVYGYTF.

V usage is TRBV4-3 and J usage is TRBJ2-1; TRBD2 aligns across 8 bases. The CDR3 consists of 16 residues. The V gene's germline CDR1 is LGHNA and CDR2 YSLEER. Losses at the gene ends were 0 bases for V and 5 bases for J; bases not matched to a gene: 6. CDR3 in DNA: TGCGCCAGCAGCCAAGATCTTAGTAGCGGGAACAATGAGCAGTTCTTC. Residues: CASSQDLSSGNNEQFF.

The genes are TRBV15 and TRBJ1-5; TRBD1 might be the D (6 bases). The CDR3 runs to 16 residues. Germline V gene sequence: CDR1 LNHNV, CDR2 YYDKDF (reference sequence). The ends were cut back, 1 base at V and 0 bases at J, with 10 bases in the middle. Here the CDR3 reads CATSRGGLYSNQPQHF. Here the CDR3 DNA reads TGTGCCACCAGCAGAGGGGGGCTGTATAGCAATCAGCCCCAGCATTTT. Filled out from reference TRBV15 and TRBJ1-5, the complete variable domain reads DAMVIQNPRYQVTQFGKPVTLSCSQTLNHNVMYWYQQKSSQAPKLLFHYYDKDFNNEADTPDNFQSRRPNTSFCFLDIRSPGLGDTAMYLCATSRGGLYSNQPQHFGDGTRLSIL.

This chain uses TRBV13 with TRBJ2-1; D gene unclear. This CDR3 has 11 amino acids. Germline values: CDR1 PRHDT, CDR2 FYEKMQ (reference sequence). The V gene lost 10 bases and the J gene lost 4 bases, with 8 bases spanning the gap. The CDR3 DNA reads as TGTGCCATGCAGGCTTACAATGAGCAGTTCTTC. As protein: CAMQAYNEQFF. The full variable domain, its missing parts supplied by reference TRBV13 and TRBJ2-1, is AAGVIQSPRHLIKEKRETATLKCYPIPRHDTVYWYQQGPGQDPQFLISFYEKMQSDKGSIPDRFSAQQFSDYHSELNMSSLELGDSALYFCAMQAYNEQFFGPGTRLTVL.

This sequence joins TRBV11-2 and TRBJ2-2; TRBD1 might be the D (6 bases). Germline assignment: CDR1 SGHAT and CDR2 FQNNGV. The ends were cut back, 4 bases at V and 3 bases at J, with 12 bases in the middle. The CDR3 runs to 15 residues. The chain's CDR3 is CASSSRQADTGELFF. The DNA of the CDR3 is TGTGCCAGCAGCTCCCGACAGGCAGACACCGGGGAGCTGTTTTTT.

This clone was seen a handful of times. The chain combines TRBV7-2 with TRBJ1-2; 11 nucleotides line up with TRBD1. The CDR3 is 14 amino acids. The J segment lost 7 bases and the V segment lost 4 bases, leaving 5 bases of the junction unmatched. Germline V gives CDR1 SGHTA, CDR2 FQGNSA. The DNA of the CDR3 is TGTGCCAGCAGCTCAGGACAGGGGGCCAGTGGCTACACCTTC. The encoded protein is CASSSGQGASGYTF.

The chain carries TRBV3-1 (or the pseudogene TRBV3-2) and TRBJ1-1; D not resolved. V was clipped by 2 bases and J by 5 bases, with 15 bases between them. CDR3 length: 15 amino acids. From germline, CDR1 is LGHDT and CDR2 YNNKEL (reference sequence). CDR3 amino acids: CASSQLPVVETEAFF. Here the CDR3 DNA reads TGTGCCAGCAGCCAACTTCCGGTTGTCGAGACTGAAGCTTTCTTT.

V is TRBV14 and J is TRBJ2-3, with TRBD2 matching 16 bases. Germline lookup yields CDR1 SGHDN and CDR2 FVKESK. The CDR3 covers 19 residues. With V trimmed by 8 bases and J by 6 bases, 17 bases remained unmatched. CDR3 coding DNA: TGTGCCAGCTTCCCCTTCCCGGGACTAGCGGGAGGGCCTGTTGATACGCAGTATTTT. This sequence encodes CASFPFPGLAGGPVDTQYF. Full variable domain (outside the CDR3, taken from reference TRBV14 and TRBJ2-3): EAGVTQFPSHSVIEKGQTVTLRCDPISGHDNLYWYRRVMGKEIKFLLHFVKESKQDESGMPNNRFLAERTGGTYSTLKVQPAELEDSGVYFCASFPFPGLAGGPVDTQYFGPGTRLTVL.

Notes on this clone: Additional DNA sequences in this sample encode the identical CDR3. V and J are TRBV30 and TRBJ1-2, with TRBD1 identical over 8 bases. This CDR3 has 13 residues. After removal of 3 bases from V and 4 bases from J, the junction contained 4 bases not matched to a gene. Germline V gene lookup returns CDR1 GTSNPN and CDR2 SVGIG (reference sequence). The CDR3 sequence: CAWSRDRPYGYTF. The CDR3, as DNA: TGTGCCTGGAGCCGGGACAGGCCCTATGGCTACACCTTC.

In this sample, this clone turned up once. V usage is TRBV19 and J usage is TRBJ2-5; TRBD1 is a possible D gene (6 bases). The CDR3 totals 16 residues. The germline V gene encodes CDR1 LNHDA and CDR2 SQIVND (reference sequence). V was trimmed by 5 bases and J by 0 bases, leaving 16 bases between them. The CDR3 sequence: CASSPTGQGNQETQYF. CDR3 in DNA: TGTGCCAGTAGTCCTACCGGCCAGGGGAACCAAGAGACCCAGTACTTC.